This TCR beta chain was observed in a study of cytomegalovirus exposure and HLA in healthy donors. To note about this clone: Its antigen is as yet unknown.

Germline CDR1 and CDR2: GTSNPN and SVGIG (reference sequence). V lost 0 bases to trimming and J lost 12 bases, with 8 bases between them. This CDR3 has 11 amino acids. Findings of the study overall: Using a false discovery rate of 0.05, a later analysis showed that about 16,000 TCR beta sequences were associated with HLA alleles. It emerged from a later analysis that several of the most significant clusters appeared to be linked to common viral pathogens.

Amplification used 60 Vbeta primers and 13 Jbeta primers. The method was immunoSEQ multiplex PCR; TCRdb's version includes in-frame clones alone and lacks a portion of them. The sample lists roughly 110,000 clones; around two thirds were seen once. The material sequenced was PBMCs. The receptor comes from a woman aged 35 to 49 in good health and CMV-seropositive. The J gene is TRBJ1-4, the V gene TRBV30, with TRBD1 as a possible D gene (5 bases). CDR3 protein: CAWSVGGELFF. The DNA for the CDR3 is TGTGCCTGGAGTGTCGGGGGGGAACTGTTTTTT.